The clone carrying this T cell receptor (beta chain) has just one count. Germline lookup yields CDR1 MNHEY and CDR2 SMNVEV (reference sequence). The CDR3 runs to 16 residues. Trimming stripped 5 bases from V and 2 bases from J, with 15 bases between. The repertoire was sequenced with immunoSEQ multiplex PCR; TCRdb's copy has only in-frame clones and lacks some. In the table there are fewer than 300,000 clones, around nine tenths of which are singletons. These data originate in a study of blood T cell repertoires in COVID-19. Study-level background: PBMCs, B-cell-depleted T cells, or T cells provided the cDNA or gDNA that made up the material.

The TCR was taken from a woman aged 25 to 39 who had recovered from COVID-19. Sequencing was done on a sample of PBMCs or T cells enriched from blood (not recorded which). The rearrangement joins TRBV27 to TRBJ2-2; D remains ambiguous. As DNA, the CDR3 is TGTGCCAGCAGTACCTATACGCAAATTAACACCGGGGAGCTGTTTTTT. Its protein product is CASSTYTQINTGELFF.